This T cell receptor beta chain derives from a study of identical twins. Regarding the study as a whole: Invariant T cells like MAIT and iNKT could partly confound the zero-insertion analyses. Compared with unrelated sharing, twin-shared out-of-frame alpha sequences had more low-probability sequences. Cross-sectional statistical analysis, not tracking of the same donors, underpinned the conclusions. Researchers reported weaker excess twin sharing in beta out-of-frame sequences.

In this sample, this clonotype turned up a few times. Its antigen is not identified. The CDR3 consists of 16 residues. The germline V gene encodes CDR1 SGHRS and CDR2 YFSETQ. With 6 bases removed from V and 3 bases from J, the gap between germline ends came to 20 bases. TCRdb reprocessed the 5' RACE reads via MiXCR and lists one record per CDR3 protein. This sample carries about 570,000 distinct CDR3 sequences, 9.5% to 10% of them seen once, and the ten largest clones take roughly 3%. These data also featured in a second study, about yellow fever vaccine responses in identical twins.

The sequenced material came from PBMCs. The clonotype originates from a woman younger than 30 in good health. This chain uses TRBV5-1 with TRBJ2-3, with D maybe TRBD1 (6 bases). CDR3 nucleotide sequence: TGCGCCAGCATGTATGGCCTACCAAGGGGGACAGATACGCAGTATTTT. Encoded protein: CASMYGLPRGTDTQYF.